This TCR beta chain was identified in a study of neurological immune-mediated disorders. As for the cDNA, it was generated by 5'RACE with 10-nucleotide random UMIs. Every sequencing run generated in excess of 160 million TCR-beta sequences. These sequences covered 15-18 subjects. One entry per CDR3 protein results from TCRdb running MiXCR on the 5' RACE reads. In the table there are roughly 98,000 distinct CDR3 sequences, less than 15% of which are singletons. Germline CDR1 MNHNS, CDR2 SASEGT. The CDR3 is 16 residues long. J gave up 3 bases and V 6 bases, and 4 bases lay outside the gene matches. Time point given: longitudinal time-point 2. Unsorted libraries used 2 million PBMCs kept at -80 degrees C.

The chain joins TRBV6-1 to TRBJ2-6; 11 nucleotides align to TRBD1. This clonotype was obtained from a female donor with HTLV-1-associated myelopathy (HAM/TSP). The sequenced material came from PBMCs. The CDR3 region is CASRRDRGYGANVLTF. The CDR3, as DNA: TGTGCCAGCAGAAGGGACAGGGGGTATGGGGCCAACGTCCTGACTTTC.